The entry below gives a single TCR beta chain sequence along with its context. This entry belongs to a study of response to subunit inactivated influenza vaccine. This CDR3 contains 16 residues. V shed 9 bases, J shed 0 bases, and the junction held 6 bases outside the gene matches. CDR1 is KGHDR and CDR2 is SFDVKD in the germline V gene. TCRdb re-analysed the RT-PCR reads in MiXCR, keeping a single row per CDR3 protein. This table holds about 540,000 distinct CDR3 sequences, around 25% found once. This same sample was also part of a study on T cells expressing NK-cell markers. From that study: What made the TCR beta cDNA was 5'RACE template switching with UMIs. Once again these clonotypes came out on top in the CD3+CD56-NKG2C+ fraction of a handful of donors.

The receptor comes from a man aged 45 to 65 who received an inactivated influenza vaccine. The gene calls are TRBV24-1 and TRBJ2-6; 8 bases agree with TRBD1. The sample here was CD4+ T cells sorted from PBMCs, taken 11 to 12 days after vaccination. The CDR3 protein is CATGTGSSSGANVLTF. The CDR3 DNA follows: TGTGCCACCGGGACAGGCTCTAGCTCTGGGGCCAACGTCCTGACTTTC.